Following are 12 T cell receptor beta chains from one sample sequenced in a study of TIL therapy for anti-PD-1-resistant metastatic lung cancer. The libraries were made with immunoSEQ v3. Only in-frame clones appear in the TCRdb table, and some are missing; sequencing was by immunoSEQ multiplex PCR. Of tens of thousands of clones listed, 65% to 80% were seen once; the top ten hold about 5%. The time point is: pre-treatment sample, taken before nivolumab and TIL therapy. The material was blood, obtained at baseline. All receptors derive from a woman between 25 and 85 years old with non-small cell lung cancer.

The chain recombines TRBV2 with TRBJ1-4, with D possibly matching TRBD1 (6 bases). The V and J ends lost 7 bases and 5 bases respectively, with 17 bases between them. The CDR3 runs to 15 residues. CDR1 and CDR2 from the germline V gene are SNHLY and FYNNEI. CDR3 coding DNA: TGTGCCAGCATTGGGAGCGGACAGAAGAATGAAAAACTGTTTTTT. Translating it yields CASIGSGQKNEKLFF.

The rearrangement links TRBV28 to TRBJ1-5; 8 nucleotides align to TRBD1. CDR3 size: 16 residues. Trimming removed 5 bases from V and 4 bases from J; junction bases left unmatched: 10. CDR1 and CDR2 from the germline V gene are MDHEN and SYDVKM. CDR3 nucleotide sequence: TGTGCCAGCAGTCGAAATGGACAGGGATTAAATCAGCCCCAGCATTTT. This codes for CASSRNGQGLNQPQHF.

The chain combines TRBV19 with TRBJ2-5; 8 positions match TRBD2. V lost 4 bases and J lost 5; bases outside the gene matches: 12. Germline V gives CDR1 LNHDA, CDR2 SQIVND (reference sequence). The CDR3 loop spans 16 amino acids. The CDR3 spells CASSTPGSGSVETQYF. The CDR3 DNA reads TGTGCCAGTAGTACCCCGGGAAGCGGGAGTGTTGAGACCCAGTACTTC.

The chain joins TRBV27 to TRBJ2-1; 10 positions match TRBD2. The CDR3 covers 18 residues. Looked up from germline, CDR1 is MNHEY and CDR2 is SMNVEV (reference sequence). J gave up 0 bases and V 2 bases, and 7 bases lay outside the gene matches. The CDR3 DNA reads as TGTGCCAGCAGTTTACCCGGGACTAGCGAGAGCTCCTACAATGAGCAGTTCTTC. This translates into CASSLPGTSESSYNEQFF.

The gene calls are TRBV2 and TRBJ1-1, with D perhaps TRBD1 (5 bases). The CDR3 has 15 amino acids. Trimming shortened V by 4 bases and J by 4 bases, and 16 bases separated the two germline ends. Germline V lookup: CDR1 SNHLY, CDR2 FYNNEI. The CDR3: CASSVDQGSFTEAFF. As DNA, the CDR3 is TGTGCCAGCAGTGTTGATCAGGGTAGTTTCACTGAAGCTTTCTTT.

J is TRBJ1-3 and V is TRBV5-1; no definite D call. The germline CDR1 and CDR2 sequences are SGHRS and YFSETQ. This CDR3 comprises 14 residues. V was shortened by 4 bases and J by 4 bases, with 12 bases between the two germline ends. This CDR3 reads CASSDESGGNTIYF. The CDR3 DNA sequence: TGCGCCAGCAGCGACGAGTCGGGGGGAAACACCATATATTTT.

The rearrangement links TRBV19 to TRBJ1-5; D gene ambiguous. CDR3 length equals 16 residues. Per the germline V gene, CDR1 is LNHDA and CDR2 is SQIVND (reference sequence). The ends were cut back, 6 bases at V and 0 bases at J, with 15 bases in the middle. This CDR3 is CASRSPEAYSNQPQHF. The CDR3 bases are TGTGCCAGTAGATCCCCTGAAGCATATAGCAATCAGCCCCAGCATTTT.

The CDR3 nucleotides read TGCAGCGTTTGGGGCAGCTCCTACGAGCAGTACTTC. Translating it yields CSVWGSSYEQYF. The chain employs TRBV29-1 and TRBJ2-7; D possibly corresponds to TRBD1 (5 bases). This CDR3 comprises 12 residues. V lost 5 bases to trimming and J lost 0 bases, with 8 bases between them. Germline-derived CDR1 and CDR2 are SQVTM and ANQGSEA.

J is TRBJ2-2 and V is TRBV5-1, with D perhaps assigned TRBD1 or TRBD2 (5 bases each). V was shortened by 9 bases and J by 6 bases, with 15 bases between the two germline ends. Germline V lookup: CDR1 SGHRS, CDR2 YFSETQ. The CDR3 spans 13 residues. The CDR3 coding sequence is TGCGCCACCAACGAGGGACGGGCCGGGGAGCTGTTTTTT. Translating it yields CATNEGRAGELFF.

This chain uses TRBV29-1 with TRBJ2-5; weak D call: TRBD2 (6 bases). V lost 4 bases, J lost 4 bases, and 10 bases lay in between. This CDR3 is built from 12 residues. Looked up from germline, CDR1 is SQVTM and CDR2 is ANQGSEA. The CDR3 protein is CSVAGERETQYF. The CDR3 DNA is TGCAGCGTTGCGGGGGAGCGAGAGACCCAGTACTTC.

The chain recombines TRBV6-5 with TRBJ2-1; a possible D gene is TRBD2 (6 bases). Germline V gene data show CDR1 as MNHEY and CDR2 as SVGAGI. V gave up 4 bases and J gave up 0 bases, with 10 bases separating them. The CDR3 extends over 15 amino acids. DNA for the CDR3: TGTGCCAGCAGTTTGTCCGGGAGCTCCTACAATGAGCAGTTCTTC. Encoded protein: CASSLSGSSYNEQFF.

CDR3 in amino acids: CASSYSRRGYTF. The CDR3 nucleotides are TGTGCCAGCAGTTACTCGCGGAGGGGCTACACCTTC. This rearrangement joins TRBV6-6 to TRBJ1-2, with unresolved D. The CDR3 sequence is 12 residues long. Deletions cut 0 bases from V and 8 bases from J, with 7 bases between. Germline assignment: CDR1 MNHNY and CDR2 SVGAGI (reference sequence).